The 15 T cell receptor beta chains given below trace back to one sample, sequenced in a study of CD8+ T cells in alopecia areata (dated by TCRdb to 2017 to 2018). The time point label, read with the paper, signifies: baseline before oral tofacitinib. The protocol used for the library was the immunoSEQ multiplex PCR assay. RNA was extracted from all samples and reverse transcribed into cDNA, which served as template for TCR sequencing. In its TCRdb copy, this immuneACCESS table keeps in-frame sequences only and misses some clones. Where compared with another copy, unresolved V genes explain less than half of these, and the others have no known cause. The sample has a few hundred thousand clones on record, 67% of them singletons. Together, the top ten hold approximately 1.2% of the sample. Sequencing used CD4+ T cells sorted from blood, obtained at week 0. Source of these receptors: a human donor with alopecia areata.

This chain's CDR3 is CSVVTRGETQYF. Here the CDR3 DNA reads TGCAGCGTTGTGACCCGGGGGGAGACCCAGTACTTC. This chain connects TRBV29-1 to TRBJ2-5; weak D call: TRBD2 (6 bases). The germline gives CDR1 SQVTM, CDR2 ANQGSEA. The CDR3 runs to 12 residues. The V and J ends lost 4 bases and 5 bases respectively, with 11 bases between them.

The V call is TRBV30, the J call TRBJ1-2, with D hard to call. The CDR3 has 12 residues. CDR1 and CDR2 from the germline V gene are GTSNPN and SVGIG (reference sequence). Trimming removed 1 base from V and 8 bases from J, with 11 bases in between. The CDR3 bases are TGTGCCTGGAGTGCCTACGGTGGGGGCTACACCTTC. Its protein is CAWSAYGGGYTF.

CDR3: CASSVGGGAETQYF. CDR3 coding DNA: TGTGCCAGCAGCGTTGGCGGGGGGGCAGAGACCCAGTACTTC. The chain carries TRBV9 and TRBJ2-5; 9 positions match TRBD2. The CDR3 consists of 14 residues. The germline gives CDR1 SGDLS, CDR2 YYNGEE. The V and J ends lost 2 bases and 4 bases, in that order; junction bases with no gene match: 3.

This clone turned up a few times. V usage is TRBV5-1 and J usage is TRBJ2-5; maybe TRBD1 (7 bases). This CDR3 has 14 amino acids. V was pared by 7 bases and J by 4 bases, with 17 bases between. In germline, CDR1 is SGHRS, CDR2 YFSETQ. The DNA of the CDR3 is TGCGCCAGCCACAGGGGCCAGGGAGGAGAGACCCAGTACTTC. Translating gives CASHRGQGGETQYF. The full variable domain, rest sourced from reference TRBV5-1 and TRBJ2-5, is KAGVTQTPRYLIKTRGQQVTLSCSPISGHRSVSWYQQTPGQGLQFLFEYFSETQRNKGNFPGRFSGRQFSNSRSEMNVSTLELGDSALYLCASHRGQGGETQYFGPGTRLLVL.

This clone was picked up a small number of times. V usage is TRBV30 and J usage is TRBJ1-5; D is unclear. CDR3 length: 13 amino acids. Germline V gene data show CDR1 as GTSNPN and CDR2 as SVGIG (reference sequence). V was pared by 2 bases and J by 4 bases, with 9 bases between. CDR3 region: CAWSYGENQPQHF. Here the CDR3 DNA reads TGTGCCTGGAGTTACGGGGAGAATCAGCCCCAGCATTTT.

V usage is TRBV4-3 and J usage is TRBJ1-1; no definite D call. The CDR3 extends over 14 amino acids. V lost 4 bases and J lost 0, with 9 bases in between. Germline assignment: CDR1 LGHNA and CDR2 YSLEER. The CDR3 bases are TGCGCCAGCAGCCGGGATTTTATGAACACTGAAGCTTTCTTT. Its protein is CASSRDFMNTEAFF.

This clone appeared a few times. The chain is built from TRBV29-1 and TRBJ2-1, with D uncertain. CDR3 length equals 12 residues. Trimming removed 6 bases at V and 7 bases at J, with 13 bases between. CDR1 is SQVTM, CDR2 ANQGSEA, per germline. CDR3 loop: CSVPPIGNEQFF. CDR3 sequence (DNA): TGCAGCGTCCCTCCAATTGGGAATGAGCAGTTCTTC.

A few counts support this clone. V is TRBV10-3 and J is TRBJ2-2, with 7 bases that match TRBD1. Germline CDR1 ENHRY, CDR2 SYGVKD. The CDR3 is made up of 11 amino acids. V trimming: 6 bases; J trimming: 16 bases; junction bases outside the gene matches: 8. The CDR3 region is CAISDTGQRFF. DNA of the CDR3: TGTGCCATCAGCGATACGGGACAGCGGTTTTTT.

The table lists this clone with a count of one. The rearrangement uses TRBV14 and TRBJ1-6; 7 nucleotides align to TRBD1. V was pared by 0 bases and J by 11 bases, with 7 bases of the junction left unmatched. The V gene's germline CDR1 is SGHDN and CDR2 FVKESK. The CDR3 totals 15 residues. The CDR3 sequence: CASSQEVTGTAPLHF. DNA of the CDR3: TGTGCCAGCAGCCAAGAGGTGACAGGGACCGCACCCCTCCACTTT.

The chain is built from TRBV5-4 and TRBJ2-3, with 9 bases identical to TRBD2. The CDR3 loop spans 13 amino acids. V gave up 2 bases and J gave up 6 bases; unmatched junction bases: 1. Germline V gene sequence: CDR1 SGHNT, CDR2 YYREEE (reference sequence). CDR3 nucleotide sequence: TGTGCCAGCAGCTTAAGCGGGGGGGATACGCAGTATTTT. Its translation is CASSLSGGDTQYF.

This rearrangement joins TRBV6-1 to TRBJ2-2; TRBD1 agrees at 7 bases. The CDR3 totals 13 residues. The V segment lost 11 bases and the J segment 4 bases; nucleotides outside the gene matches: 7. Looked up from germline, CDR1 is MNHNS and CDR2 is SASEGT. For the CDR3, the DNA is TGTGCCGTCCGGGACAGAGGCACCGGGGAGCTGTTTTTT. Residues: CAVRDRGTGELFF.

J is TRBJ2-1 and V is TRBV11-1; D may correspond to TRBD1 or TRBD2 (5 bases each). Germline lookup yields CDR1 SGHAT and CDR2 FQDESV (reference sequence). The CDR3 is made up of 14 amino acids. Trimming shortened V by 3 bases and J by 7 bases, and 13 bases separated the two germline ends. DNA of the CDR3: TGTGCCAGCAGCTTTGCAGGGACCTTTAATGAGCAGTTCTTC. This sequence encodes CASSFAGTFNEQFF.

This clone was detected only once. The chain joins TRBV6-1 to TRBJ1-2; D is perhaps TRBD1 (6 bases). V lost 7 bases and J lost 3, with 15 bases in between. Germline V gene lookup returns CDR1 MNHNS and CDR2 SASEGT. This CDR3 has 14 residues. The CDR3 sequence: CASNFGTPYYGYTF. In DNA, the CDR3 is TGTGCCAGCAATTTTGGGACACCTTACTATGGCTACACCTTC.

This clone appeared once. The CDR3 is CASSLGVGETQYF. CDR3 nucleotide sequence: TGTGCCAGCAGCTTAGGGGTGGGGGAGACCCAGTACTTC. The rearrangement links TRBV5-4 to TRBJ2-5; a weak D match, TRBD1 (5 bases). The CDR3 sequence is 13 residues long. V lost 2 bases and J lost 5, with 10 bases in between. CDR1 is SGHNT and CDR2 is YYREEE in the germline V gene (reference sequence).

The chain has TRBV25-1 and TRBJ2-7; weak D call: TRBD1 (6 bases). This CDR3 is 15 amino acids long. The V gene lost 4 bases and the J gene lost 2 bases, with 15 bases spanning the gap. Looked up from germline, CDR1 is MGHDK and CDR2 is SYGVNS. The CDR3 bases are TGTGCCAGCAGTGGGGTCGGGAACAGGGCCTACGAGCAGTACTTC. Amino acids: CASSGVGNRAYEQYF.